This entry features one TCR beta chain sequence. As yet, its antigen is unknown. The sample comes from a study of shared clonotypes between healthy human individuals. Within Nashville, Tennessee resided all donors, each a Caucasian adult. The study's findings and limits: Across subsets, estimated richness was generally greater for naive than for memory populations.

Several immunoSEQ 96-well plates shared each subset's DNA, each plate a replicate. Each replicate PCR on the sorted subsets used 150 to 200 ng DNA (around 30,000 T cell genomes). Using immunoSEQ multiplex PCR, the repertoire was profiled, and TCRdb retains in-frame clones only, with some absent. The sample carries around 1.4 million clones, around 98.5% recorded once. The CDR3 has 12 residues. V shed 4 bases and J shed 2 bases, with 5 bases lying between them. CDR1 SGHNT and CDR2 YYREEE come from the germline V gene (reference sequence). Sequenced sample: naive CD4+ T cells sorted from blood. Subset indicated: CD45RA+ positively selected. The chain links TRBV5-4 to TRBJ2-3; no clear D gene. The origin of this receptor is a man in his thirties or forties in good health. The CDR3 DNA sequence: TGTGCCAGCAGCCCCTTCACAGATACGCAGTATTTT. Its translation is CASSPFTDTQYF.